Each of the 17 T cell receptor beta chains below was sequenced from the same sample in a study of CD8+ T cells in alopecia areata. Once RNA had been extracted, it was reverse transcribed into cDNA to act as the sequencing template. Only in-frame clones appear in the TCRdb table, and some are missing; sequencing was by immunoSEQ multiplex PCR. The data show about 110,000 clones, around 59% seen once. The sequenced sample was CD8+ T cells sorted from blood. The receptors were sampled from a human donor in good health.

This clone turned up a few times. The CDR3: CASSQVRDGEAFF. The CDR3 DNA reads TGCGCCAGCAGCCAAGTCAGGGACGGTGAAGCTTTCTTT. J is TRBJ1-1 and V is TRBV4-3; tentative D call: TRBD1 (5 bases). V was cut by 1 base and J by 7 bases, with 10 bases left in between. Germline loops: CDR1 LGHNA, CDR2 YSLEER. The CDR3 runs 13 residues.

The chain recombines TRBV7-2 with TRBJ2-7, with D unclear. Trimming removed 2 bases from V and 1 base from J, with 12 bases in between. This CDR3 has 15 amino acids. Germline V CDR1 and CDR2: SGHTA, FQGNSA. CDR3 in amino acids: CASSLKASRSYEQYF. As DNA, the CDR3 is TGTGCCAGCAGCTTAAAAGCCAGTCGTTCCTACGAGCAGTACTTC.

The J gene is TRBJ1-4, the V gene TRBV30; unclear D gene. With 2 bases removed from V and 7 bases from J, the gap between germline ends came to 5 bases. The CDR3 has 11 residues. Germline-derived CDR1 and CDR2 are GTSNPN and SVGIG (reference sequence). This CDR3 reads CAWSQPEKLFF. In DNA, the CDR3 is TGTGCCTGGAGTCAACCTGAAAAACTGTTTTTT. The entire variable domain, with the rest obtained from reference TRBV30 and TRBJ1-4, is as follows: SQTIHQWPATLVQPVGSPLSLECTVEGTSNPNLYWYRQAAGRGLQLLFYSVGIGQISSEVPQNLSASRPQDRQFILSSKKLLLSDSGFYLCAWSQPEKLFFGSGTQLSVL.

A few counts support this clone. The chain joins TRBV29-1 to TRBJ1-2; D might be TRBD1 (6 bases). CDR3 size: 13 residues. Germline lookup yields CDR1 SQVTM and CDR2 ANQGSEA. V was shortened by 6 bases and J by 2 bases, with 13 bases between the two germline ends. CDR3 sequence reads: CSVREGENYGYTF. The CDR3 DNA sequence: TGCAGCGTCCGGGAGGGGGAGAACTATGGCTACACCTTC.

The chain carries TRBV29-1 and TRBJ1-1; no definite D call. From germline, CDR1 is SQVTM and CDR2 ANQGSEA. CDR3 length: 13 residues. The CDR3 sequence is CTFPCPFRTEAFF. The CDR3 DNA reads as TGCACCTTTCCCTGCCCTTTTCGCACTGAAGCTTTCTTT.

DNA of the CDR3: TGTGCCAGCAGTGATGAACAGGGACCCACAGATACGCAGTATTTT. Translated: CASSDEQGPTDTQYF. The rearrangement links TRBV2 to TRBJ2-3; TRBD1 is a possible D gene (6 bases). This CDR3 has 15 amino acids. V lost 3 bases, J lost 2 bases, and 12 bases lay in between. Germline-derived CDR1 and CDR2 are SNHLY and FYNNEI. Supplemented by reference TRBV2 and TRBJ2-3, the full variable domain reads EPEVTQTPSHQVTQMGQEVILRCVPISNHLYFYWYRQILGQKVEFLVSFYNNEISEKSEIFDDQFSVERPDGSNFTLKIRSTKLEDSAMYFCASSDEQGPTDTQYFGPGTRLTVL.

A word on this clone: Distinct nucleotide sequences in the sample also encode this CDR3. This rearrangement joins TRBV29-1 to TRBJ2-5; 8 bases line up with TRBD2. The CDR3 has 14 residues. Germline CDR1 reads SQVTM; CDR2 reads ANQGSEA. Unmatched junction bases numbered 2, after V lost 2 bases and J lost 0 bases. The CDR3: CSVELAGYQETQYF. DNA for the CDR3: TGCAGCGTTGAACTAGCGGGTTACCAAGAGACCCAGTACTTC.

The gene calls are TRBV5-6 and TRBJ2-1; D call uncertain. Trimming stripped 0 bases from V and 2 bases from J, with 6 bases between. The CDR3 extends over 14 amino acids. Germline lookup yields CDR1 SGHDT and CDR2 YYEEEE. CDR3 sequence reads: CASSLGFTYNEQFF. The CDR3 DNA sequence: TGTGCCAGCAGCTTGGGTTTTACCTACAATGAGCAGTTCTTC.

The V and J genes are TRBV11-2 and TRBJ1-6; D uncertain. The V gene's germline CDR1 is SGHAT and CDR2 FQNNGV. The CDR3 has 15 amino acids. The ends were cut back, 7 bases at V and 0 bases at J, with 10 bases in the middle. For the CDR3, the DNA is TGTGCCAGCAACCCCAGTAACTCCTATAATTCACCCCTCCACTTT. Translated: CASNPSNSYNSPLHF.

V and J are TRBV5-6 and TRBJ2-7, with D unresolved. Deletions cut 4 bases from V and 0 bases from J, with 20 bases between. This CDR3 contains 17 residues. Germline values: CDR1 SGHDT, CDR2 YYEEEE. Here the CDR3 reads CASSLAEILDPSYEQYF. The CDR3 DNA sequence: TGTGCCAGCAGCCTCGCGGAGATATTGGACCCCTCCTACGAGCAGTACTTC. The complete variable domain, with remaining parts taken from reference TRBV5-6 and TRBJ2-7, reads DAGVTQSPTHLIKTRGQQVTLRCSPKSGHDTVSWYQQALGQGPQFIFQYYEEEERQRGNFPDRFSGHQFPNYSSELNVNALLLGDSALYLCASSLAEILDPSYEQYFGPGTRLTVT.

This clone has just a few counts. The rearrangement joins TRBV19 to TRBJ2-1, with a possible D match to TRBD1 (6 bases). Germline CDR1 and CDR2: LNHDA and SQIVND (reference sequence). The CDR3 is 14 amino acids. V was pared by 3 bases and J by 4 bases, with 10 bases between. CDR3 DNA sequence: TGTGCCAGTAGTATCCCTACAGGGTACAATGAGCAGTTCTTC. It specifies CASSIPTGYNEQFF.

The chain combines TRBV18 with TRBJ2-4; D is unclear. Germline-derived CDR1 and CDR2 are KGHSH and LQKENI. The CDR3 contains 14 residues. V dropped 0 bases and J dropped 15 bases, with 18 bases sitting between them. CDR3 region: CASSPPIFDGFRYF. The CDR3 nucleotides are TGTGCCAGCTCACCACCTATCTTCGATGGTTTTCGGTACTTC.

The J gene is TRBJ1-1, the V gene TRBV15; D gene ambiguous. V shed 0 bases and J shed 2 bases, with 10 bases lying between them. CDR3 length: 15 amino acids. Per germline, CDR1 LNHNV and CDR2 YYDKDF (reference sequence). The CDR3 DNA follows: TGTGCCACCAGCAGAGATAGTGGGGTAAACACTGAAGCTTTCTTT. Translated, it gives CATSRDSGVNTEAFF.

The rearrangement links TRBV14 to TRBJ2-7; D not resolved. The CDR3 runs 14 residues. The germline V and J ends were trimmed by 0 bases and 3 bases, with 9 bases remaining between them. Germline assignment: CDR1 SGHDN and CDR2 FVKESK. This chain's CDR3 is CASSQDTLFYEQYF. CDR3 nucleotides: TGTGCCAGCAGCCAAGATACCCTCTTCTACGAGCAGTACTTC. Based on the CDR3 plus reference TRBV14 and TRBJ2-7, the full variable domain is EAGVTQFPSHSVIEKGQTVTLRCDPISGHDNLYWYRRVMGKEIKFLLHFVKESKQDESGMPNNRFLAERTGGTYSTLKVQPAELEDSGVYFCASSQDTLFYEQYFGPGTRLTVT.

The chain links TRBV28 to TRBJ2-1, with 7 bases fitting TRBD2. Per the germline V gene, CDR1 is MDHEN and CDR2 is SYDVKM. The CDR3 has 14 amino acids. J lost 9 bases, V lost 3 bases, and 8 bases had no gene match. The CDR3 DNA reads TGTGCCAGCAGTTTTCGGGGGGAGGGCGGTGAGCAGTTCTTC. Encoded protein: CASSFRGEGGEQFF.

V gene TRBV5-6 combines with J gene TRBJ2-7; TRBD1 matches at 8 bases. The CDR3 spans 15 residues. Germline V gives CDR1 SGHDT, CDR2 YYEEEE. Losses at the gene ends were 4 bases for V and 3 bases for J; bases not matched to a gene: 9. The CDR3 sequence: CASSPSGTGHYEQYF. The CDR3 nucleotides are TGTGCCAGCAGCCCCTCCGGGACAGGCCACTACGAGCAGTACTTC.

The chain recombines TRBV7-2 with TRBJ2-7, with D unresolved. Trimming removed 3 bases from V and 0 bases from J, with 12 bases in between. This CDR3 spans 15 amino acids. Germline V CDR1 and CDR2: SGHTA, FQGNSA. For the CDR3, the DNA is TGTGCCAGCAGCTTCTCCCGGACGCCCTCCTACGAGCAGTACTTC. Its protein is CASSFSRTPSYEQYF. Looking up the rest from reference TRBV7-2 and TRBJ2-7 gives the full variable domain: GAGVSQSPSNKVTEKGKDVELRCDPISGHTALYWYRQSLGQGLEFLIYFQGNSAPDKSGLPSDRFSAERTGGSVSTLTIQRTQQEDSAVYLCASSFSRTPSYEQYFGPGTRLTVT.